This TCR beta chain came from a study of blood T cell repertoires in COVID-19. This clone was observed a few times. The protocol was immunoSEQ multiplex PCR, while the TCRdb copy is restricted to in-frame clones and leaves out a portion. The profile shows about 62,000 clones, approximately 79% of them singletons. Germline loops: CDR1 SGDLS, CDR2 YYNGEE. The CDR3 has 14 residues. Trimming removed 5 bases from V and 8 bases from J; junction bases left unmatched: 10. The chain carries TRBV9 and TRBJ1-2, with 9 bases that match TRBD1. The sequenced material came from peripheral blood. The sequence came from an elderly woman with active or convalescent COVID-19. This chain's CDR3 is CASSTTGGPGGYTF. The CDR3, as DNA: TGTGCCAGCAGTACAACAGGGGGCCCCGGGGGCTACACCTTC.